Each of the 10 T cell receptor beta chains below was sequenced from the same sample in a study of blood T cell repertoires in COVID-19. The protocol was immunoSEQ multiplex PCR, while the TCRdb copy is restricted to in-frame clones and leaves out a portion. The sample lists fewer than 200,000 clones, over 70% occurring once. The sample was peripheral blood. The receptors derive from a woman of 80 years or more with active or convalescent COVID-19.

The rearrangement links TRBV25-1 to TRBJ1-2, with 10 bases that match TRBD1. V was clipped by 4 bases and J by 0 bases; unmatched bases: 8. The CDR3 is 17 residues long. Germline CDR1 and CDR2: MGHDK and SYGVNS. CDR3: CASSVGTGVGSNYGYTF. The CDR3 region has the DNA TGTGCCAGCAGTGTCGGGACAGGGGTTGGGTCTAACTATGGCTACACCTTC.

The rearrangement links TRBV9 to TRBJ1-2; 8 bases match TRBD1. CDR3 length: 15 amino acids. Per the germline V gene, CDR1 is SGDLS and CDR2 is YYNGEE. Trimming at V came to 0 bases and at J to 2 bases, leaving 3 bases not matched to a gene. The CDR3 nucleotides read TGTGCCAGCAGCGTAGCGACAGGGGAGAACTATGGCTACACCTTC. Protein: CASSVATGENYGYTF.

This sequence joins TRBV9 and TRBJ1-1; 8 nucleotides agree with TRBD1. With 3 bases clipped from V and 5 bases from J, the junction kept 3 bases outside the gene matches. The CDR3 has 13 amino acids. The V gene's germline CDR1 is SGDLS and CDR2 YYNGEE. CDR3 nucleotides: TGTGCCAGCAGCGCCCAGGGGGCAACTGAAGCTTTCTTT. The encoded protein is CASSAQGATEAFF.

The chain combines TRBV5-5 with TRBJ2-3; D may be TRBD1 (5 bases). Trimming took 4 bases from V and 4 from J, leaving 13 bases between them. Germline V gene lookup returns CDR1 SGHKS and CDR2 YYEKEE (reference sequence). This CDR3 contains 14 residues. CDR3 in amino acids: CASSRNRFPDTQYF. The CDR3 region has the DNA TGTGCCAGCAGCCGCAACAGGTTCCCAGATACGCAGTATTTT.

This clone was recorded a few times. This chain's CDR3 is CASRPGQGGSPLHF. The CDR3 nucleotides read TGTGCCAGTAGACCCGGACAGGGTGGTTCACCCCTCCACTTT. The genes are TRBV19 and TRBJ1-6, with TRBD1 matching over 8 bases. After removal of 6 bases from V and 9 bases from J, the junction contained 7 bases not matched to a gene. CDR3 size: 14 residues. Germline lookup yields CDR1 LNHDA and CDR2 SQIVND (reference sequence).

The genes are TRBV6-2 or TRBV6-3 and TRBJ2-7; 10 positions agree with TRBD1. Germline V gene sequence: CDR1 MNHEY, CDR2 SVGEGT. This CDR3 is 15 amino acids long. With V trimmed by 2 bases and J by 0 bases, 1 base remained unmatched. CDR3 bases: TGTGCCAGCAGTTACAGGACAGGGGGCTCCTACGAGCAGTACTTC. It specifies CASSYRTGGSYEQYF.

This chain links TRBV19 with TRBJ2-2; TRBD2 aligns across 7 bases. The CDR3 length is 15 residues. CDR1 is LNHDA and CDR2 is SQIVND in the germline V gene (reference sequence). Trimming at V came to 5 bases and at J to 0 bases, leaving 3 bases not matched to a gene. CDR3 bases: TGTGCCAGTAGTCCGGGGACTACGAACACCGGGGAGCTGTTTTTT. Translated: CASSPGTTNTGELFF. The complete variable domain, with remaining parts taken from reference TRBV19 and TRBJ2-2, reads DGGITQSPKYLFRKEGQNVTLSCEQNLNHDAMYWYRQDPGQGLRLIYYSQIVNDFQKGDIAEGYSVSREKKESFPLTVTSAQKNPTAFYLCASSPGTTNTGELFFGEGSRLTVL.

This chain uses TRBV2 with TRBJ1-2, with 8 nucleotides matching TRBD1. The CDR3 runs to 15 residues. V shed 2 bases and J 4 bases; nucleotides not matched to a gene: 6. The germline CDR1 and CDR2 sequences are SNHLY and FYNNEI. The CDR3 DNA is TGTGCCAGCAGTGAAATGGACAGGGAGGGCTATGGCTACACCTTC. Translation: CASSEMDREGYGYTF.

The rearrangement uses TRBV2 and TRBJ1-4, with 7 positions matching TRBD1. The CDR3 spans 14 residues. From germline, CDR1 is SNHLY and CDR2 FYNNEI. V lost 4 bases, J lost 7 bases, and 6 bases stayed unmatched. The CDR3 here is CASSGQGRGEKLFF. The CDR3 coding sequence is TGTGCCAGCAGTGGACAGGGAAGGGGTGAAAAACTGTTTTTT.

This clone was picked up one time. The chain employs TRBV11-2 and TRBJ1-2; a weak D match, TRBD1 (6 bases). Germline V gives CDR1 SGHAT, CDR2 FQNNGV. The CDR3 is 16 residues long. V was trimmed by 5 bases and J by 0 bases, leaving 16 bases between them. The CDR3, as DNA: TGTGCCAGCAGCCAAGGTCCCGGGACAACTAACTATGGCTACACCTTC. Translation: CASSQGPGTTNYGYTF.